Below, 30 T cell receptor beta chains from the same sample are listed, as sequenced in a study of cytotoxic CD8 clonotypes in ibrutinib-treated CLL. Repertoires were generated with immunoSEQ multiplex PCR, while TCRdb's copy carries only in-frame clones and drops some. The table lists roughly 40,000 clones, about two thirds of them singletons. The specimen comprised PBMCs, sampled at disease progression, from a patient treated with ibrutinib. These receptors all stem from a human donor with chronic lymphocytic leukemia.

The chain's CDR3 is CSAITPREQYF. The CDR3 DNA sequence: TGCAGTGCTATTACTCCTAGGGAGCAGTACTTC. The V gene is TRBV20-1, the J gene TRBJ2-7; D not certain. Deletions cut 4 bases from V and 7 bases from J, with 11 bases between. The CDR3 loop spans 11 amino acids. Per the germline V gene, CDR1 is DFQATT and CDR2 is SNEGSKA (reference sequence).

V gene TRBV7-9 combines with J gene TRBJ2-5; 7 bases align to TRBD2. The germline V gene encodes CDR1 SEHNR and CDR2 FQNEAQ (reference sequence). V lost 1 base and J lost 3; bases outside the gene matches: 5. CDR3 length equals 15 residues. CDR3 protein: CASSLGSGGEETQYF. CDR3 bases: TGTGCCAGCAGCTTAGGTTCGGGGGGAGAAGAGACCCAGTACTTC. The full variable domain, in which reference TRBV7-9 and TRBJ2-5 provide the parts outside the CDR3, is DTGVSQNPRHKITKRGQNVTFRCDPISEHNRLYWYRQTLGQGPEFLTYFQNEAQLEKSRLLSDRFSAERPKGSFSTLEIQRTEQGDSAMYLCASSLGSGGEETQYFGPGTRLLVL.

This clone was counted between two and nine times. The chain joins TRBV7-9 to TRBJ1-1; TRBD1 is a possible D gene (6 bases). Trimming removed 5 bases at V and 5 bases at J, with 18 bases between. The CDR3 sequence is 15 residues long. Germline assignment: CDR1 SEHNR and CDR2 FQNEAQ (reference sequence). The CDR3 DNA follows: TGTGCCAGCAGCGGACCCAGGGGAGCCGGGACTGAAGCTTTCTTT. It specifies CASSGPRGAGTEAFF.

V is TRBV7-8 and J is TRBJ1-4, with D possibly being TRBD1 (5 bases). CDR3 size: 16 residues. Trimming cost V 5 bases and J 0 bases, with 13 bases left between them. Germline assignment: CDR1 SGHVS and CDR2 FQNEAQ. DNA of the CDR3: TGTGCCAGCAGCAAGACCGGGGGTCCAACTAATGAAAAACTGTTTTTT. Translating gives CASSKTGGPTNEKLFF.

The genes are TRBV18 and TRBJ1-1; D remains ambiguous. V was shortened by 5 bases and J by 1 base, with 14 bases between the two germline ends. CDR1 and CDR2 (germline): KGHSH, LQKENI. This CDR3 comprises 15 residues. This CDR3 reads CASSEGQAPNTEAFF. DNA for the CDR3: TGTGCCAGCTCAGAAGGGCAGGCCCCGAACACTGAAGCTTTCTTT. Full variable domain (outside the CDR3, taken from reference TRBV18 and TRBJ1-1): NAGVMQNPRHLVRRRGQEARLRCSPMKGHSHVYWYRQLPEEGLKFMVYLQKENIIDESGMPKERFSAEFPKEGPSILRIQQVVRGDSAAYFCASSEGQAPNTEAFFGQGTRLTVV.

A few counts support this clone. The chain links TRBV6-1 to TRBJ1-5; 9 positions agree with TRBD1. This CDR3 is 17 amino acids long. The trim removed 4 bases at V and 0 bases at J, leaving 7 bases unmatched. Germline CDR1 is MNHNS and CDR2 is SASEGT. The chain's CDR3 is CASSAGTGTFSNQPQHF. As DNA, the CDR3 is TGTGCCAGCAGTGCCGGGACAGGGACGTTTAGCAATCAGCCCCAGCATTTT.

The V gene is TRBV7-3, the J gene TRBJ2-2; a possible D gene is TRBD2 (6 bases). V was cut by 4 bases and J by 2 bases, with 11 bases left in between. Germline V gene sequence: CDR1 SGHTA, CDR2 FQGTGA. The CDR3 length is 15 residues. The CDR3 is CASSSGLANTGELFF. The CDR3 coding sequence is TGTGCCAGCAGCTCGGGACTGGCAAACACCGGGGAGCTGTTTTTT.

This clone was recorded once. V and J are TRBV6-5 and TRBJ2-3; D not certain. The CDR3 sequence is 14 residues long. CDR1 and CDR2 from the germline V gene are MNHEY and SVGAGI. Trimming shortened V by 0 bases and J by 0 bases, and 4 bases separated the two germline ends. The chain's CDR3 is CASSYSASTDTQYF. The CDR3, as DNA: TGTGCCAGCAGTTACTCGGCCAGCACAGATACGCAGTATTTT.

This rearrangement joins TRBV18 to TRBJ1-1; no firm D call. From germline, CDR1 is KGHSH and CDR2 LQKENI. V lost 3 bases to trimming and J lost 5 bases, with 16 bases between them. CDR3 size: 15 residues. This chain's CDR3 is CASSPPGTGRTEAFF. The CDR3 coding sequence is TGTGCCAGCTCACCGCCGGGCACTGGAAGAACTGAAGCTTTCTTT.

The rearrangement joins TRBV28 to TRBJ2-7; either TRBD1 or TRBD2 may fit D (6 bases each). The CDR3 runs to 16 residues. Germline V gives CDR1 MDHEN, CDR2 SYDVKM. V lost 6 bases and J 1 base, leaving 19 bases between the germline ends. The CDR3 loop is CASRSFGGGTSYEQYF. The CDR3 DNA sequence: TGTGCCAGCAGGTCGTTCGGAGGGGGTACGTCCTACGAGCAGTACTTC.

This clone has more than one count but fewer than ten. The chain joins TRBV4-2 to TRBJ2-6; D is ambiguous. Germline CDR1 is LGHNA and CDR2 is YNFKEQ. The CDR3 totals 15 residues. V was clipped by 1 base and J by 0 bases, with 4 bases between them. The CDR3 region has the DNA TGTGCCAGCAGCCAAGGCAACTCTGGGGCCAACGTCCTGACTTTC. It translates to CASSQGNSGANVLTF.

The rearrangement links TRBV19 to TRBJ1-1; D call uncertain. Germline CDR1 reads LNHDA; CDR2 reads SQIVND (reference sequence). Deletions cut 4 bases from V and 6 bases from J, with 15 bases between. The CDR3 sequence is 14 residues long. CDR3 protein: CASSNSRGVAEAFF. In DNA, the CDR3 is TGTGCCAGTAGTAACAGCCGTGGGGTCGCTGAAGCTTTCTTT.

This clone appeared a single time. V and J are TRBV15 and TRBJ2-5; the D is unclear. The V end was cut by 0 bases, the J end by 4 bases, with 9 bases between. The CDR3 is 14 residues long. From germline, CDR1 is LNHNV and CDR2 YYDKDF (reference sequence). CDR3 residues: CATSREVGPETQYF. CDR3 bases: TGTGCCACCAGCAGAGAAGTGGGTCCAGAGACCCAGTACTTC.

The J gene is TRBJ2-7, the V gene TRBV18; a weak D match, TRBD1 (5 bases). CDR1 KGHSH and CDR2 LQKENI come from the germline V gene. CDR3 length: 13 residues. This CDR3 is CASRTSSSYEQYF. The CDR3 nucleotides are TGTGCTTCGAGGACATCAAGCTCCTACGAGCAGTACTTC. Based on the CDR3 plus reference TRBV18 and TRBJ2-7, the full variable domain is NAGVMQNPRHLVRRRGQEARLRCSPMKGHSHVYWYRQLPEEGLKFMVYLQKENIIDESGMPKERFSAEFPKEGPSILRIQQVVRGDSAAYFCASRTSSSYEQYFGPGTRLTVT.

V usage is TRBV7-2 and J usage is TRBJ1-1, with D unresolved. The germline V and J ends were trimmed by 3 bases and 1 base, with 18 bases remaining between them. Germline V gene sequence: CDR1 SGHTA, CDR2 FQGNSA. The CDR3 has 17 amino acids. CDR3 sequence reads: CASSFTSGQIRNTEAFF. The CDR3 DNA sequence: TGTGCCAGCAGCTTCACCTCGGGTCAAATAAGGAACACTGAAGCTTTCTTT.

This clone was seen only a few times. This chain's CDR3 is CASSQEVIYSYEQYF. CDR3 DNA: TGCGCCAGCAGCCAAGAGGTCATTTACTCCTACGAGCAGTACTTC. This chain uses TRBV4-3 with TRBJ2-7; no firm D call. V lost 0 bases and J 0 bases, leaving 9 bases between the germline ends. This CDR3 contains 15 residues. CDR1 is LGHNA, CDR2 YSLEER, per germline.

This clone was counted a single time. The chain is built from TRBV13 and TRBJ2-4; 9 nucleotides match TRBD2. CDR1 PRHDT and CDR2 FYEKMQ come from the germline V gene (reference sequence). This CDR3 has 15 amino acids. V lost 2 bases to trimming and J lost 7 bases; unmatched junction nucleotides: 6. The DNA of the CDR3 is TGTGCCAGCAGCTTAATGGCGGGAGGGGTGAACATTCAGTACTTC. As protein: CASSLMAGGVNIQYF.

This rearrangement joins TRBV21-1 to TRBJ2-6; TRBD1 is taken as the D call from the table, unchecked against the DNA. TRBV21-1 is flagged as a pseudogene. The CDR3 length is 22 residues. The CDR3 reads CASSKFIRQGKKRGSGANVLTF. Written as DNA, the CDR3 is TGTGCCAGCAGCAAATTCATTAGGCAGGGTAAAAAGCGAGGCTCTGGGGCCAACGTCCTGACTTTC.

The J gene is TRBJ1-3, the V gene TRBV7-9; D gene unclear. V lost 6 bases to trimming and J lost 0 bases, with 6 bases between them. The CDR3 totals 13 residues. The germline CDR1 and CDR2 sequences are SEHNR and FQNEAQ (reference sequence). The CDR3 spells CASRGPSGNTIYF. Here the CDR3 DNA reads TGTGCCAGCAGGGGCCCCTCTGGAAACACCATATATTTT.

The chain links TRBV11-3 to TRBJ1-1; D may be TRBD1 (6 bases). Germline assignment: CDR1 SGHNT and CDR2 YENEEA. There are 14 residues in the CDR3. V shed 2 bases and J shed 3 bases, with 10 bases lying between them. The CDR3 DNA reads TGTGCCAGCAGCTTAAATCAGGGGTACACTGAAGCTTTCTTT. Translated: CASSLNQGYTEAFF.

The count of this clone is one. The CDR3 here is CASSQGPTPNEKLFF. The CDR3 nucleotides are TGCGCCAGCAGCCAAGGGCCGACGCCTAATGAAAAACTGTTTTTT. The rearrangement joins TRBV4-1 to TRBJ1-4, with D unresolved. CDR3 length: 15 residues. Germline CDR1 is MGHRA and CDR2 is YSYEKL. The V end lost 1 base, the J end lost 3 bases, and 9 bases lay between the germline ends.

The J gene is TRBJ1-5, the V gene TRBV7-3, with D unresolved. This CDR3 is built from 13 residues. Trimming stripped 5 bases from V and 6 bases from J, with 11 bases between. Germline loops: CDR1 SGHTA, CDR2 FQGTGA. CDR3 nucleotide sequence: TGTGCCAGCAGCCTGAAGCCGGGTCAGCCCCAGCATTTT. As protein: CASSLKPGQPQHF.

The CDR3 loop reads CASQGTGNTIYF. The CDR3 nucleotides are TGTGCTAGTCAGGGGACCGGAAACACCATATATTTT. The chain couples TRBV12-5 to TRBJ1-3, with D possibly matching TRBD1 (6 bases). V was pared by 8 bases and J by 4 bases, with 9 bases between. Germline V gene sequence: CDR1 LGHNT, CDR2 FRNRAP. This CDR3 contains 12 residues.

This clone was counted only a few times. The chain recombines TRBV29-1 with TRBJ2-7; 7 nucleotides match TRBD1. The CDR3 has 14 amino acids. The V and J ends lost 6 bases and 2 bases, in that order; junction bases with no gene match: 10. From germline, CDR1 is SQVTM and CDR2 ANQGSEA. The CDR3: CSVSGQVKAYEQYF. The CDR3 DNA follows: TGCAGCGTCTCCGGACAGGTTAAGGCCTACGAGCAGTACTTC.

The rearrangement joins TRBV7-8 to TRBJ1-5; D call uncertain. CDR3 size: 15 residues. Trimming stripped 5 bases from V and 7 bases from J, with 18 bases between. The germline CDR1 and CDR2 sequences are SGHVS and FQNEAQ. The CDR3 region is CASSQVTGVFQPQHF. For the CDR3, the DNA is TGTGCCAGCAGCCAGGTTACGGGCGTTTTCCAGCCCCAGCATTTT.

The V and J genes are TRBV2 and TRBJ1-4; no clear D. Germline V gene sequence: CDR1 SNHLY, CDR2 FYNNEI. CDR3 size: 12 residues. Trimming pared 6 bases from V and 5 bases from J, leaving 7 bases between. The CDR3 loop is CASRRANEKLFF. In nucleotides, the CDR3 is TGTGCCAGCAGAAGAGCCAATGAAAAACTGTTTTTT.

Note on this clone: Its ends do not fully match the called genes, so a read error is possible. DNA of the CDR3: TGTGCCAGCAGCTCCAATGGCCAGGGAGTCATGAACGCTGAAGCTTTCTTT. This translates into CASSSNGQGVMNAEAFF. This sequence joins TRBV5-4 and TRBJ1-1; tentatively, D is TRBD1 (5 bases). Germline values: CDR1 SGHNT, CDR2 YYREEE (reference sequence). The CDR3 has 17 amino acids.

The count of this clone is one. V is TRBV11-2 and J is TRBJ2-7; D is unresolved. This CDR3 is 15 amino acids long. Germline V gives CDR1 SGHAT, CDR2 FQNNGV. Trimming cost V 0 bases and J 2 bases, with 11 bases left between them. This CDR3 reads CASSLDAPGTYEQYF. The CDR3 DNA sequence: TGTGCCAGCAGCTTAGATGCTCCCGGTACCTACGAGCAGTACTTC.

The DNA of the CDR3 is TGTGCCAGTAGTGGCACAGGAGGTGCACGGAACACTGAAGCTTTCTTT. The encoded protein is CASSGTGGARNTEAFF. The gene calls are TRBV19 and TRBJ1-1; the D gene is possibly TRBD1 (5 bases). The CDR3 runs to 16 residues. Germline loops: CDR1 LNHDA, CDR2 SQIVND (reference sequence). Trimming pared 5 bases from V and 1 base from J, leaving 17 bases between.

The sample holds a few counts of this clone. This rearrangement joins TRBV4-2 to TRBJ1-1; D remains ambiguous. Trimming removed 1 base at V and 2 bases at J, with 11 bases between. CDR3 length equals 15 residues. The V gene's germline CDR1 is LGHNA and CDR2 YNFKEQ. This chain's CDR3 is CASSQGLRANTEAFF. In DNA form, the CDR3 reads TGTGCCAGCAGCCAAGGTTTAAGGGCTAACACTGAAGCTTTCTTT.